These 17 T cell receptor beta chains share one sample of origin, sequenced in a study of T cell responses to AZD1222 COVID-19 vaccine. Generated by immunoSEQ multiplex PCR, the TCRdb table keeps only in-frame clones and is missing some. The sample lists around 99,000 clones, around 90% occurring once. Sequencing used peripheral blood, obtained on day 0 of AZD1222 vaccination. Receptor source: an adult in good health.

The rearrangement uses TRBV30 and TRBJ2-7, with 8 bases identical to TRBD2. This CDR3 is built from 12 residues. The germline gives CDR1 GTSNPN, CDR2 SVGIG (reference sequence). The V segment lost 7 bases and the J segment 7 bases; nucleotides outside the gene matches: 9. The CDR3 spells CAYPGGGGEQYF. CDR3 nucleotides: TGTGCCTACCCGGGAGGGGGAGGTGAGCAGTACTTC.

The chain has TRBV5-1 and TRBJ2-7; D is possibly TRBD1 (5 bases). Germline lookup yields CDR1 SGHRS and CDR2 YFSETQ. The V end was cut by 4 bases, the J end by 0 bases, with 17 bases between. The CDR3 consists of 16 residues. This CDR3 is CASSPDRRGSSYEQYF. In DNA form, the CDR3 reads TGCGCCAGCAGCCCAGACCGAAGGGGAAGCTCCTACGAGCAGTACTTC.

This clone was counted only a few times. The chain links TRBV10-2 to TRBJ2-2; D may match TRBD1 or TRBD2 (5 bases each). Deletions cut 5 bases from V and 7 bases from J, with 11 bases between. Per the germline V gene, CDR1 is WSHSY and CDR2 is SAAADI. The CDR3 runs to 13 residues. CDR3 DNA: TGCGCCAGCAGTTCCCGGGACGTCGGGGAGCTGTTTTTT. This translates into CASSSRDVGELFF.

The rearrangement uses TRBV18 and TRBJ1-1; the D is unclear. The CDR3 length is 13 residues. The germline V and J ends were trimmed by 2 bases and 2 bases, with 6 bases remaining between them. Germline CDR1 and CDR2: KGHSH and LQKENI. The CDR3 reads CASSPGVNTEAFF. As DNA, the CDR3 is TGTGCCAGCTCACCAGGGGTAAACACTGAAGCTTTCTTT.

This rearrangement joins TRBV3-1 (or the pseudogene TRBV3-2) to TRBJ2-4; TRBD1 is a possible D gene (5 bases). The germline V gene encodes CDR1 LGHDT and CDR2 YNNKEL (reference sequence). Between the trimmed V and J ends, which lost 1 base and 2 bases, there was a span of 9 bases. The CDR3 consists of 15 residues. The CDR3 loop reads CASSQAGLSKNIQYF. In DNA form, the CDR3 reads TGTGCCAGCAGCCAAGCAGGGCTATCCAAAAACATTCAGTACTTC.

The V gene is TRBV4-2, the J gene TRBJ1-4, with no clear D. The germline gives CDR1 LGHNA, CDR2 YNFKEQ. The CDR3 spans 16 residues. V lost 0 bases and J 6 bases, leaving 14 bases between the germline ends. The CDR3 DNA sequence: TGTGCCAGCAGCCAAGATGGAACAAGGCTGGATGAAAAACTGTTTTTT. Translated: CASSQDGTRLDEKLFF.

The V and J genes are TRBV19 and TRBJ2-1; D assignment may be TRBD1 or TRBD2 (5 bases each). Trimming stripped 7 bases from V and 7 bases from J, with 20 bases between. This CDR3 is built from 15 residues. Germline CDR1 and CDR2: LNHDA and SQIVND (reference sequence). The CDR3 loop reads CASTTGTPVVNEQFF. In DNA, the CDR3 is TGTGCCAGTACGACCGGGACCCCGGTGGTAAATGAGCAGTTCTTC.

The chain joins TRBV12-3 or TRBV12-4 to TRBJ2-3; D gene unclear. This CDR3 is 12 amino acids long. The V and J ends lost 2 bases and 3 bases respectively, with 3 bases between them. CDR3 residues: CASSLSTDTQYF. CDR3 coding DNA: TGTGCCAGCAGTTTATCTACAGATACGCAGTATTTT.

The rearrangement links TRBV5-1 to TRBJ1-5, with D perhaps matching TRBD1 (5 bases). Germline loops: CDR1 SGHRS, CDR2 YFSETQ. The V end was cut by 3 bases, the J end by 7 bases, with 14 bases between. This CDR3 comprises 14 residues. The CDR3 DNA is TGCGCCAGCAGCTGGGACTCTACTGGGCAGCCCCAGCATTTT. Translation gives CASSWDSTGQPQHF.

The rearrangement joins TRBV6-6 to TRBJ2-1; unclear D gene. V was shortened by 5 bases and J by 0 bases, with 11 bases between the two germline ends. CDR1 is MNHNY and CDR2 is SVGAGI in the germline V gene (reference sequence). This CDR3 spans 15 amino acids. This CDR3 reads CASSAYLSSYNEQFF. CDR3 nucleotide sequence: TGTGCCAGCAGTGCCTACTTGAGCTCCTACAATGAGCAGTTCTTC.

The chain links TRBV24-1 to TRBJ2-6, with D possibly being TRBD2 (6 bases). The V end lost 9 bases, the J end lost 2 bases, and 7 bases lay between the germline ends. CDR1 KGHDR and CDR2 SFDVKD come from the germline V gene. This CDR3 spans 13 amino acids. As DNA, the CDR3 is TGTGCCACCGGGGGGACTGGGGCCAACGTCCTGACTTTC. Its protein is CATGGTGANVLTF.

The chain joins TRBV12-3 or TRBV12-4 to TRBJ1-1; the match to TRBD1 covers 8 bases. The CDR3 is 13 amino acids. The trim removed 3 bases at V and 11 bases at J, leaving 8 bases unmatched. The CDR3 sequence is CASSLGTGEGAFF. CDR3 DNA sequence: TGTGCCAGCAGTTTGGGGACAGGCGAGGGGGCTTTCTTT.

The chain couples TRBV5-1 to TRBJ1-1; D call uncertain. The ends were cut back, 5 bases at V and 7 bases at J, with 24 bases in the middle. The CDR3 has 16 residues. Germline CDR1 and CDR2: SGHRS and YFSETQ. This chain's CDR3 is CASSQAGGAFPNEAFF. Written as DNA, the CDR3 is TGCGCCAGCAGTCAGGCGGGCGGCGCGTTTCCCAATGAAGCTTTCTTT. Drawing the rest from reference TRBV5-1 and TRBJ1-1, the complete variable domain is KAGVTQTPRYLIKTRGQQVTLSCSPISGHRSVSWYQQTPGQGLQFLFEYFSETQRNKGNFPGRFSGRQFSNSRSEMNVSTLELGDSALYLCASSQAGGAFPNEAFFGQGTRLTVV.

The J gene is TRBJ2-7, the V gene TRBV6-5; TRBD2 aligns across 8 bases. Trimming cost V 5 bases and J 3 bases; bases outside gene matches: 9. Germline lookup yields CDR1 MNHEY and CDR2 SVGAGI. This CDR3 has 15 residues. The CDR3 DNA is TGTGCCAGCAGTCCTCAGGGACTAGTCCTCTACGAGCAGTACTTC. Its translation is CASSPQGLVLYEQYF.

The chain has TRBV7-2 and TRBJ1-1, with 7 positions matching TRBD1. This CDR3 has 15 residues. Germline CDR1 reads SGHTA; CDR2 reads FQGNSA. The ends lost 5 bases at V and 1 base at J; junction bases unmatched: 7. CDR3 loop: CASSLGGGGNTEAFF. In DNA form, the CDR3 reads TGTGCCAGCAGCCTGGGAGGGGGCGGGAACACTGAAGCTTTCTTT.

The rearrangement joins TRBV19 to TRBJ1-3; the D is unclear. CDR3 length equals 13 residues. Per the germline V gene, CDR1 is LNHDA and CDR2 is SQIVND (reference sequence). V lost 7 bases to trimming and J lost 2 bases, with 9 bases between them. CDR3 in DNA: TGTGCCAGTACCCCTGGGCCTGGAAACACCATATATTTT. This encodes CASTPGPGNTIYF.

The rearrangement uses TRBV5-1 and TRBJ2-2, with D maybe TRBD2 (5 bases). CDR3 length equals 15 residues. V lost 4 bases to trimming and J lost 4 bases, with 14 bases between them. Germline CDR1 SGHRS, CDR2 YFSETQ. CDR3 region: CASSEVTAGTGELFF. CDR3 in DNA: TGCGCCAGCAGCGAGGTCACGGCGGGCACCGGGGAGCTGTTTTTT. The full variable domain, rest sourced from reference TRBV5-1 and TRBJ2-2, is KAGVTQTPRYLIKTRGQQVTLSCSPISGHRSVSWYQQTPGQGLQFLFEYFSETQRNKGNFPGRFSGRQFSNSRSEMNVSTLELGDSALYLCASSEVTAGTGELFFGEGSRLTVL.